This T cell receptor beta chain was sequenced during a study of blood T cells in healthy people across ages. The use of a sample-barcoded 5' primer and a J-beta primer mix characterized a second PCR of roughly 6 to 11 cycles. In TCRdb, the 5' RACE reads were re-called with MiXCR into one record per CDR3 protein. The table lists 730,000 or so distinct CDR3 sequences, roughly 43% of them singletons. CDR3 size: 13 residues. Trimming stripped 0 bases from V and 15 bases from J, with 18 bases between. CDR1 and CDR2 (germline): DFQATT, SNEGSKA (reference sequence). This clonotype occurred a few times. Its antigen remains unknown. Overall study findings and caveats: Relative to aged donors, long-lived donors carried more naive CD4+ cells and displayed higher diversity.

Each of the donors had about 9.9 milliliters of peripheral blood drawn into EDTA-treated Vacutainer tubes. This chain connects TRBV20-1 to TRBJ2-1, with D tentatively TRBD1 or TRBD2 (7 bases each). Sequencing was performed on blood. This sequence was found in a woman aged 55-70 years in good health. The CDR3 protein is CSARDPGGGFRFF. DNA for the CDR3: TGCAGTGCTAGAGACCCAGGGGGGGGATTTCGGTTCTTC.